Described below is a single T cell receptor (beta chain) sequence and its context. Its antigen is still unknown. This entry is derived from a study of cytomegalovirus exposure and HLA in healthy donors. The germline gives CDR1 MNHEY, CDR2 SVGAGI. The V gene end was trimmed by 5 bases and the J gene end by 5 bases; junction bases not matched to a gene: 10. The CDR3 length is 15 residues. Clones were sequenced by immunoSEQ multiplex PCR, and TCRdb holds only the in-frame ones, with some missing. The sample includes 110,000 to 150,000 clones, about nine tenths of them seen just once. Study-wide results and limits: A later analysis found first-cohort TCR clusters tended to co-occur in the 90 to 150 validation repertoires.

The receptor was derived from a woman aged 25 to 39 in good health and CMV-seropositive. The gene calls are TRBV6-5 and TRBJ2-7; 9 bases agree with TRBD1. Sequenced: PBMCs. CDR3 sequence: CASSTKTGGIDEQYF. The CDR3 bases are TGTGCCAGCAGTACCAAGACAGGGGGAATTGACGAGCAGTACTTC.